This is a list of T cell receptor beta chains from one sample in a study of blood T cell repertoires in COVID-19. Profiling relied on immunoSEQ multiplex PCR, and the TCRdb table lists in-frame clones only, not all of them. Altogether roughly 57,000 clones are present, about 87% being singletons, with the ten largest covering around 6.9%. The sequencing input was peripheral blood. Source of these receptors: a man aged 55 to 70 with active or convalescent COVID-19. Each CDR3 is given without its conserved first and last residue. Each record gives: CDR3 length, J gene, V gene, CDR3 protein.

length: 13; J: TRBJ2-3; V: TRBV7-3; CDR3: ASSSSGGPTDTQY
length: 11; J: TRBJ1-5; V: TRBV6-2/TRBV6-3; CDR3: ASSYRGNQPQH
length: 14; J: TRBJ2-2; V: TRBV9; CDR3: ASSVSAGGNTGELF
length: 12; J: TRBJ2-7; V: TRBV5-1; CDR3: ASSMGQDFYEQY
length: 14; J: TRBJ1-5; V: TRBV18; CDR3: ASSTLDSNSNQPQH
length: 14; J: TRBJ1-4; V: TRBV5-4; CDR3: ASSIGTGNPNEKLF
length: 13; J: TRBJ2-1; V: TRBV4-2; CDR3: ASSQDPGDENEQF
length: 13; J: TRBJ1-2; V: TRBV5-1; CDR3: ASSGDREWGYGYT
length: 9; J: TRBJ1-1; V: TRBV20-1; CDR3: SADYTEEAF
length: 14; J: TRBJ2-2; V: TRBV19; CDR3: ASSLGGSRTTGELF
length: 13; J: TRBJ1-1; V: TRBV5-1; CDR3: ASSGATGLNTEAF
length: 14; J: TRBJ1-3; V: TRBV6-4; CDR3: ASSATGASSGNTIY
length: 13; J: TRBJ1-5; V: TRBV4-2; CDR3: ASSQVAGSYQPQH
length: 11; J: TRBJ1-5; V: TRBV19; CDR3: ASSLQGNQPQH
length: 13; J: TRBJ1-1; V: TRBV9; CDR3: ASSGTGKMNTEAF
length: 12; J: TRBJ1-3; V: TRBV7-7; CDR3: ASSFGTVGNTIY
length: 10; J: TRBJ2-1; V: TRBV5-1; CDR3: ASSLTLNEQF
length: 11; J: TRBJ1-2; V: TRBV7-9; CDR3: ASTREARGGYT
length: 13; J: TRBJ2-2; V: TRBV2; CDR3: ASKMTSGNTGELF
length: 13; J: TRBJ2-7; V: TRBV5-1; CDR3: ASRATSGASYEQY
length: 14; J: TRBJ1-2; V: TRBV15; CDR3: ATSSNWQGESYGYT
length: 11; J: TRBJ2-3; V: TRBV10-2; CDR3: ASRQGSPDTQY
length: 13; J: TRBJ2-7; V: TRBV28; CDR3: ASGKTGGVSYEQY
length: 11; J: TRBJ1-1; V: TRBV18; CDR3: ASSPHQEEQAF
length: 13; J: TRBJ1-4; V: TRBV5-1; CDR3: ASSSQGSQPEKLF
length: 11; J: TRBJ2-3; V: TRBV7-9; CDR3: ASSWTSGGTEY
length: 9; J: TRBJ1-2; V: TRBV20-1; CDR3: SAHGNYGYT
length: 12; J: TRBJ1-1; V: TRBV28; CDR3: ASSLSGPNTEAF
length: 13; J: TRBJ2-7; V: TRBV7-2; CDR3: ASSLSAGTDYEQY
length: 13; J: TRBJ2-7; V: TRBV28; CDR3: ASSLSRGVAYEQY
length: 12; J: TRBJ1-3; V: TRBV7-8; CDR3: ASSLNRAGNTIY
length: 13; J: TRBJ1-5; V: TRBV5-1; CDR3: ASSLGQGMDQPQH
length: 12; J: TRBJ1-1; V: TRBV7-2; CDR3: ASSFRQTNTEAF
length: 10; J: TRBJ2-3; V: TRBV7-3; CDR3: ASSFGPGTQY
length: 11; J: TRBJ1-1; V: TRBV6-5; CDR3: ASKNRGNTEAF
length: 14; J: TRBJ2-2; V: TRBV11-2; CDR3: ASSWIAGAGTGELF
length: 12; J: TRBJ1-2; V: TRBV27; CDR3: ASSPGTVNYGYT
length: 13; J: TRBJ1-5; V: TRBV19; CDR3: ASSIPPQRGQPQH
length: 12; J: TRBJ2-7; V: TRBV4-3; CDR3: ASSQVSGLGEQY
length: 13; J: TRBJ2-3; V: TRBV5-4; CDR3: ASSPLTGGTDTQY
length: 14; J: TRBJ2-4; V: TRBV27; CDR3: ASSRTGVSIKNIQY
length: 14; J: TRBJ1-3; V: TRBV19; CDR3: ASSPPRQGSGNTIY
length: 13; J: TRBJ2-3; V: TRBV10-3; CDR3: AISQSAGGTDTQY
length: 13; J: TRBJ2-2; V: TRBV19; CDR3: ASSLGNSNTGELF
length: 10; J: TRBJ2-5; V: TRBV18; CDR3: ASSSEVETQY
length: 13; J: TRBJ1-2; V: TRBV7-9; CDR3: ASSTQVQGATGYT
length: 9; J: TRBJ2-1; V: TRBV20-1; CDR3: SAEREYEQF
length: 12; J: TRBJ2-7; V: TRBV4-2; CDR3: ASSQEGLSYEQY
length: 15; J: TRBJ2-1; V: TRBV5-1; CDR3: ASSLAGGSGSYNEQF
length: 14; J: TRBJ2-3; V: TRBV4-2; CDR3: ASSQELRGGSDTQY
length: 12; J: TRBJ2-7; V: TRBV15; CDR3: ATSETSGSYEQY
length: 14; J: TRBJ1-5; V: TRBV9; CDR3: ASSVGGDPRVQPQH